This section outlines one TCR beta chain sequence together with its context. This specimen belongs to a study of graft-versus-host responses after intestinal transplantation. This CDR3 is 13 amino acids long. Trimming removed 1 base from V and 1 base from J, with 4 bases in between. Germline values: CDR1 SGHAT, CDR2 FQNNGV. The repertoire was sequenced with immunoSEQ multiplex PCR; TCRdb's copy has only in-frame clones and lacks some. The sample has tens of thousands of clones, around 78% seen once. This sequence joins TRBV11-2 and TRBJ1-1; D is ambiguous. Sample: PBMCs, taken 28 days after intestinal transplant. The sequence was obtained from a human patient who received an intestinal transplant, so some T cells may come from the graft donor. DNA for the CDR3: TGTGCCAGCAGCTTAGGACAGAACACTGAAGCTTTCTTT. Its protein product is CASSLGQNTEAFF.